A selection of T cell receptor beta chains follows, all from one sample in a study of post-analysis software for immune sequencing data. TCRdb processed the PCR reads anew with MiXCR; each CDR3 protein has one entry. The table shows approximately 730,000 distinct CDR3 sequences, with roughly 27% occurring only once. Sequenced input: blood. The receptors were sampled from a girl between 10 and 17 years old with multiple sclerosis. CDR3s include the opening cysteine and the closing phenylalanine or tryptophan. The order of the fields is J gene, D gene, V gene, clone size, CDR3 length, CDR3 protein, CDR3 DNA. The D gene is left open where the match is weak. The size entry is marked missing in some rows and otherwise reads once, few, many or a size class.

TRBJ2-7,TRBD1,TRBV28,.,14,CASSPHDRGYEQYF,TGTGCCAGCAGTCCCCATGACAGGGGCTACGAGCAGTACTTC
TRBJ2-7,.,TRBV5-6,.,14,CASSPAGTPYEQYF,TGTGCCAGCAGCCCCGCCGGGACACCCTACGAGCAGTACTTC
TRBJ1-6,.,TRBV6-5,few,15,CASRVQGHYNSPLHF,TGTGCCAGCAGAGTTCAAGGACACTATAATTCACCCCTCCACTTT
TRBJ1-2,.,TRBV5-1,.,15,CASSLDGVGSYGYTF,TGCGCCAGCAGCTTGGATGGGGTAGGCAGCTATGGCTACACCTTC
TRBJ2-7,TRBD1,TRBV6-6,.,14,CASTRTGGGYEQYF,TGTGCCAGCACCCGGACAGGGGGCGGCTACGAGCAGTACTTC
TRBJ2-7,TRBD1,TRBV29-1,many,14,CSPRTGTGAYEQYF,TGCAGCCCTCGAACCGGGACAGGGGCCTACGAGCAGTACTTC
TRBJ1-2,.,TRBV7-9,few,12,CASSLGAPGYTF,TGTGCCAGCAGCTTAGGGGCGCCCGGCTACACCTTC
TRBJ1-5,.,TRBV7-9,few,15,CASRGGDGNNQPQHF,TGTGCCAGCAGGGGGGGGGACGGAAACAATCAGCCCCAGCATTTT
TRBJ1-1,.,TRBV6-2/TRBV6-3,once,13,CASSYTEGTEAFF,TGTGCCAGCAGTTACACGGAGGGCACTGAAGCTTTCTTT
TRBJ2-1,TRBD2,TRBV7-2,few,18,CASSLRAGTSGYSNEQFF,TGTGCCAGCAGCTTGAGGGCCGGGACTAGCGGGTATAGCAATGAGCAGTTCTTC
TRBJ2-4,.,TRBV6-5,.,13,CASSYPGGTGLYF,TGTGCCAGCAGTTACCCGGGAGGGACAGGGTTGTACTTC
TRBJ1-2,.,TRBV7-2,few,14,CASSSTRGNYGYTF,TGTGCCAGCAGCTCCACCAGGGGAAACTATGGCTACACCTTC
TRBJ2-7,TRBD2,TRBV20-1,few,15,CSAGPFAGVSHEQYF,TGCAGTGCTGGCCCCTTTGCGGGAGTATCCCACGAGCAGTACTTC
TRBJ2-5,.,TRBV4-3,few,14,CASSQVAGKETQYF,TGCGCCAGCAGCCAAGTTGCGGGTAAAGAGACCCAGTACTTC
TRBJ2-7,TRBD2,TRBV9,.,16,CASSPPGLGSSYEQYF,TGTGCCAGCAGCCCGCCGGGACTAGGGAGCTCCTACGAGCAGTACTTC
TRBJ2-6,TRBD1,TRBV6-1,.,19,CASSGQQGAPLSGANVLTF,TGTGCCAGCAGTGGACAACAGGGGGCCCCTCTCTCTGGGGCCAACGTCCTGACTTTC
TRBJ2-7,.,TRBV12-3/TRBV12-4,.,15,CASSLRGERSYEQYF,TGTGCCAGCAGTTTAAGGGGGGAGCGGTCCTACGAGCAGTACTTC
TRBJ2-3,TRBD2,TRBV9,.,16,CASSPTSGGNTDTQYF,TGTGCCAGCAGCCCCACTAGCGGGGGAAACACAGATACGCAGTATTTT
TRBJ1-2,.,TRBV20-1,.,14,CSARAPGSNYGYTF,TGCAGTGCTAGAGCGCCAGGGTCTAACTATGGCTACACCTTC
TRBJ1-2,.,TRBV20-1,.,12,CSASRGEGGYTF,TGCAGTGCTAGTAGGGGAGAGGGCGGCTACACCTTC
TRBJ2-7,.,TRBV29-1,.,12,CSGETGTYEQYF,TGCAGCGGTGAAACAGGGACCTACGAGCAGTACTTC
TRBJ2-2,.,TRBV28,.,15,CASSSTKKGSGELFF,TGTGCCAGCAGTTCGACAAAAAAAGGGTCCGGGGAGCTGTTTTTT
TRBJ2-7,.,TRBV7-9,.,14,CASSLVGPEDEQYF,TGTGCCAGCAGCTTAGTGGGTCCTGAGGACGAGCAGTACTTC
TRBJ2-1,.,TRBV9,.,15,CASSVGWGPYNEQFF,TGTGCCAGCAGCGTAGGGTGGGGGCCCTACAATGAGCAGTTCTTC
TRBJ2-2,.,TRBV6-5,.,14,CASPGAGGTGELFF,TGTGCCAGCCCGGGGGCAGGGGGCACCGGGGAGCTGTTTTTT
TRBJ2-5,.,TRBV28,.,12,CASSGGAGTQYF,TGTGCCAGCAGTGGGGGGGCGGGGACCCAGTACTTC
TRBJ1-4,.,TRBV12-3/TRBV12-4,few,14,CASTSASHNEKLFF,TGTGCCAGCACATCCGCCTCCCATAATGAAAAACTGTTTTTT
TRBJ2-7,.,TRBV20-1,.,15,CSARGWTEPSYEQYF,TGCAGTGCTAGAGGTTGGACGGAGCCTTCCTACGAGCAGTACTTC
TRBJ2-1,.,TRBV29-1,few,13,CSVAPVVGNEQFF,TGCAGCGTTGCCCCTGTTGTGGGCAATGAGCAGTTCTTC
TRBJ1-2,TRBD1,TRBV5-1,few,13,CASSPRDRHGYTF,TGCGCCAGCAGCCCCCGGGACAGACATGGCTACACCTTC